One and the same sample provided the 25 T cell receptor beta chains below, sequenced in a study of spatial heterogeneity in lung cancer. Regarding time point: sample taken at primary tumor resection. These receptors have no identified antigens. Study conclusions and caveats: Counts of expanded alpha and beta TCRs within tumors tracked the tumor nonsynonymous mutation count.

TCRdb itself ran the 5' RACE reads through MiXCR, one entry per CDR3 protein. The table has 7,000 to 10,000 distinct CDR3 sequences, 2.9% seen once. The material sequenced was lung tumor tissue, taken at surgery. The source of these receptors is a male donor with early-stage non-small cell lung cancer.

Ten or more counts support this clonotype. The chain employs TRBV6-5 and TRBJ1-1, with a weak D call TRBD1 (5 bases). From germline, CDR1 is MNHEY and CDR2 SVGAGI. The CDR3 covers 12 residues. V was shortened by 5 bases and J by 8 bases, with 12 bases between the two germline ends. As DNA, the CDR3 is TGTGCCAGCAGTGACCCGACAGAAGAAGCTTTCTTT. Translated: CASSDPTEEAFF.

This clonotype is medium-sized by share. V gene TRBV19 combines with J gene TRBJ1-5; TRBD1 aligns across 8 bases. Trimming at V came to 6 bases and at J to 1 base, leaving 5 bases not matched to a gene. The germline V gene has CDR1 LNHDA and CDR2 SQIVND (reference sequence). CDR3 length equals 15 residues. The CDR3 protein is CASRKDRASNQPQHF. CDR3 nucleotides: TGTGCCAGTAGAAAGGACAGGGCGAGCAATCAGCCCCAGCATTTT.

This clonotype has a count of ten or more. The genes are TRBV19 and TRBJ1-4; D not resolved. V lost 2 bases, J lost 7 bases, and 14 bases lay in between. Per the germline V gene, CDR1 is LNHDA and CDR2 is SQIVND (reference sequence). The CDR3 is 15 amino acids. The CDR3 here is CASSIYSGPREKLFF. In DNA, the CDR3 is TGTGCCAGTAGTATATACTCCGGACCTCGTGAAAAACTGTTTTTT.

This clonotype has a count of ten or more. This chain joins TRBV28 and TRBJ2-1; D is possibly TRBD1 or TRBD2 (6 bases each). Looked up from germline, CDR1 is MDHEN and CDR2 is SYDVKM. CDR3 length: 13 amino acids. V lost 3 bases, J lost 13 bases, and 16 bases lay in between. Here the CDR3 reads CASSFYGGGNQFF. CDR3 bases: TGTGCCAGCAGTTTTTACGGGGGCGGGAATCAGTTCTTC.

This clonotype was recorded many times. The gene calls are TRBV7-2 and TRBJ1-2; D ambiguous. V was pared by 5 bases and J by 4 bases, with 14 bases between. Germline CDR1 reads SGHTA; CDR2 reads FQGNSA. This CDR3 region has 14 residues. In DNA, the CDR3 is TGTGCCAGCAGCCATATACAGAAACCCTATGGCTACACCTTC. Translation: CASSHIQKPYGYTF.

This clonotype was recorded at least ten times. This chain connects TRBV7-2 to TRBJ2-1; D is ambiguous. CDR3 length: 13 amino acids. The V gene's germline CDR1 is SGHTA and CDR2 FQGNSA. V was trimmed by 1 base and J by 10 bases, leaving 11 bases between them. In nucleotides, the CDR3 is TGTGCCAGCAGCTTAGGGGCGGATAGCGAGCAGTTCTTC. Its translation: CASSLGADSEQFF.

This clonotype was observed at least ten times. The chain is built from TRBV14 and TRBJ1-6; D is undetermined. The CDR3 length is 14 residues. CDR1 SGHDN and CDR2 FVKESK come from the germline V gene. Trimming took off 5 bases at V and 6 bases at J, with 11 bases between the two ends. The CDR3 region is CASSFGYSNSPLHF. The CDR3 DNA is TGTGCCAGCAGCTTTGGTTACTCTAATTCACCCCTCCACTTT.

By share, this clonotype counts as large. This rearrangement joins TRBV4-1 to TRBJ1-5, with D possibly being TRBD1 (6 bases). Per germline, CDR1 MGHRA and CDR2 YSYEKL. This CDR3 region has 16 residues. Trimming left V 1 base short and J 5 bases short, with 15 bases between. This CDR3 reads CASSQGDGTRDQPQHF. CDR3 DNA sequence: TGCGCCAGCAGCCAAGGAGATGGGACACGGGATCAGCCCCAGCATTTT.

This clonotype was seen at least ten times. This chain joins TRBV6-5 and TRBJ2-2; 9 bases fit TRBD1. This CDR3 contains 18 residues. CDR1 and CDR2 (germline): MNHEY, SVGAGI. After removal of 2 bases from V and 2 bases from J, the junction contained 9 bases not matched to a gene. The CDR3 sequence: CASSYPTRGQGNTGELFF. The DNA of the CDR3 is TGTGCCAGCAGTTACCCCACAAGGGGACAGGGTAACACCGGGGAGCTGTTTTTT.

This clonotype was seen many times. The CDR3 DNA sequence: TGCAGTGCTAGAGATCCCCGGGGGGGCCGAGACACCGGGGAGCTGTTTTTT. Translating it yields CSARDPRGGRDTGELFF. The chain uses TRBV20-1 and TRBJ2-2, with 8 bases matching TRBD2. The CDR3 length is 17 residues. The ends lost 0 bases at V and 3 bases at J; junction bases unmatched: 9. CDR1 and CDR2 from the germline V gene are DFQATT and SNEGSKA (reference sequence).

By proportion, this clonotype is medium-sized. The genes are TRBV25-1 and TRBJ1-6; D not certain. CDR3 length equals 14 residues. Germline lookup yields CDR1 MGHDK and CDR2 SYGVNS. Trimming removed 1 base from V and 8 bases from J, with 9 bases in between. For the CDR3, the DNA is TGTGCCAGCAGTGAATGGCAGACCCATTCACCCCTCCACTTT. Protein sequence: CASSEWQTHSPLHF.

This clonotype has at least ten counts. The chain joins TRBV11-2 to TRBJ2-6; TRBD1 matches at 9 bases. Germline V gene sequence: CDR1 SGHAT, CDR2 FQNNGV. The CDR3 spans 18 residues. Losses at the gene ends were 5 bases for V and 2 bases for J; bases not matched to a gene: 10. In nucleotides, the CDR3 is TGTGCCAGCAGCCCCGGAACAGGGGGCAATACTGGGGCCAACGTCCTGACTTTC. Its translation is CASSPGTGGNTGANVLTF.

This clonotype has more than one count but fewer than ten. The V gene is TRBV12-3 or TRBV12-4, the J gene TRBJ2-1, with 9 bases lining up with TRBD2. V was clipped by 3 bases and J by 6 bases; unmatched bases: 6. The CDR3 sequence is 15 residues long. For the CDR3, the DNA is TGTGCCAGCAGTTTGGTGCGGGGGGGACGCAATGAGCAGTTCTTC. Translating gives CASSLVRGGRNEQFF.

This clonotype was counted many times. V and J are TRBV10-2 and TRBJ1-6; D is unresolved. V shed 4 bases and J shed 4 bases, with 11 bases lying between them. Germline V gene data show CDR1 as WSHSY and CDR2 as SAAADI. This CDR3 comprises 15 residues. The CDR3 region has the DNA TGCGCCAGCAGTGCTGGTCAGGCGTATAATTCACCCCTCCACTTT. This gives the protein CASSAGQAYNSPLHF.

Many counts were recorded for this clonotype. The V gene is TRBV29-1, the J gene TRBJ2-2; 11 positions agree with TRBD2. The CDR3 covers 15 residues. The J segment lost 5 bases and the V segment lost 5 bases, leaving 7 bases of the junction unmatched. Germline V gene lookup returns CDR1 SQVTM and CDR2 ANQGSEA. This CDR3 is CSVQTGTSGTGELFF. CDR3 nucleotides: TGCAGCGTTCAGACCGGGACTAGCGGAACCGGGGAGCTGTTTTTT.

This clonotype was detected ten times or more. The J gene is TRBJ1-2, the V gene TRBV30; 11 nucleotides align to TRBD1. Germline V gene lookup returns CDR1 GTSNPN and CDR2 SVGIG (reference sequence). The ends lost 4 bases at V and 4 bases at J; junction bases unmatched: 8. CDR3 size: 15 residues. CDR3 in DNA: TGTGCCTGGAAAGGACAGGGGGCTCTACGCTATGGCTACACCTTC. Protein: CAWKGQGALRYGYTF.

In this sample, this clonotype turned up many times. The rearrangement joins TRBV20-1 to TRBJ1-1; 7 positions match TRBD1. Losses at the gene ends were 0 bases for V and 4 bases for J; bases not matched to a gene: 8. Germline V lookup: CDR1 DFQATT, CDR2 SNEGSKA (reference sequence). The CDR3 spans 15 residues. This CDR3 is CSAREGERGRTEAFF. The CDR3 nucleotides read TGCAGTGCTAGAGAGGGGGAGAGGGGGCGCACTGAAGCTTTCTTT.

This clonotype has more than one count but fewer than ten. The chain is built from TRBV5-6 and TRBJ2-1; tentative D call: TRBD1 (6 bases). V lost 2 bases to trimming and J lost 4 bases, with 16 bases between them. Germline CDR1 and CDR2: SGHDT and YYEEEE. The CDR3 sequence is 16 residues long. DNA of the CDR3: TGTGCCAGCAGCTTTGGGGCAGCTACAGGGTACAATGAGCAGTTCTTC. Amino acid sequence: CASSFGAATGYNEQFF.

This clonotype was detected many times. V usage is TRBV30 and J usage is TRBJ2-3; D is unclear. This CDR3 has 15 amino acids. V lost 1 base to trimming and J lost 1 base, with 12 bases between them. Per the germline V gene, CDR1 is GTSNPN and CDR2 is SVGIG (reference sequence). Here the CDR3 reads CAWSGGPTGTDTQYF. The CDR3 bases are TGTGCCTGGAGTGGCGGACCGACGGGCACAGATACGCAGTATTTT. Filled out from reference TRBV30 and TRBJ2-3, the complete variable domain reads SQTIHQWPATLVQPVGSPLSLECTVEGTSNPNLYWYRQAAGRGLQLLFYSVGIGQISSEVPQNLSASRPQDRQFILSSKKLLLSDSGFYLCAWSGGPTGTDTQYFGPGTRLTVL.

This sequence joins TRBV11-2 and TRBJ2-4, with D possibly TRBD2 on 7 matching bases. The germline V gene has CDR1 SGHAT and CDR2 FQNNGV. Trimming cost V 2 bases and J 4 bases, with 12 bases left between them. This CDR3 contains 15 residues. CDR3 sequence reads: CASSLFGGAKNIQYF. The CDR3 DNA follows: TGTGCCAGCAGCTTATTTGGGGGGGCGAAAAACATTCAGTACTTC.

This clonotype is termed large. The chain recombines TRBV12-3 or TRBV12-4 with TRBJ2-7; D gene ambiguous. The CDR3 has 12 residues. V was trimmed by 6 bases and J by 3 bases, leaving 9 bases between them. CDR3 DNA sequence: TGTGCCAGCAGCCCCTTGGGCTACGAGCAGTACTTC. It is translated as CASSPLGYEQYF.

This clonotype was counted ten times or more. The chain carries TRBV7-2 and TRBJ2-2; D unresolved. Trimming left V 5 bases short and J 1 base short, with 8 bases between. From germline, CDR1 is SGHTA and CDR2 FQGNSA. CDR3 length: 14 amino acids. DNA of the CDR3: TGTGCCAGCAGCATGAAGAGGAACACCGGGGAGCTGTTTTTT. It translates to CASSMKRNTGELFF.

This clonotype was observed many times. V is TRBV4-3 and J is TRBJ1-1, with 7 bases aligning to TRBD1. Germline V gives CDR1 LGHNA, CDR2 YSLEER. The CDR3 extends over 13 amino acids. The V gene end was trimmed by 2 bases and the J gene end by 8 bases; junction bases not matched to a gene: 5. CDR3 in amino acids: CASSQLTGREAFF. The CDR3 DNA follows: TGCGCCAGCAGCCAATTGACAGGGAGGGAAGCTTTCTTT.

This clonotype turned up a few times. One end of the junction fails to match germline, which may point to a read error. The J gene is TRBJ2-4, the V gene TRBV27, with D perhaps TRBD2 (6 bases). Germline V gives CDR1 MNHEY, CDR2 SMNVEV (reference sequence). The CDR3 is made up of 11 amino acids. The CDR3 sequence: CVSIGRGRQYF. The CDR3 DNA is TGTGTCAGCATTGGGCGGGGCCGGCAGTACTTC.

This clonotype was counted many times. The J gene is TRBJ2-2, the V gene TRBV19; D uncertain. V was pared by 4 bases and J by 0 bases, with 9 bases between. The germline V gene encodes CDR1 LNHDA and CDR2 SQIVND (reference sequence). The CDR3 sequence is 15 residues long. CDR3 sequence (DNA): TGTGCCAGTAGTAGAACAAACGCGAACACCGGGGAGCTGTTTTTT. Amino acid sequence: CASSRTNANTGELFF.